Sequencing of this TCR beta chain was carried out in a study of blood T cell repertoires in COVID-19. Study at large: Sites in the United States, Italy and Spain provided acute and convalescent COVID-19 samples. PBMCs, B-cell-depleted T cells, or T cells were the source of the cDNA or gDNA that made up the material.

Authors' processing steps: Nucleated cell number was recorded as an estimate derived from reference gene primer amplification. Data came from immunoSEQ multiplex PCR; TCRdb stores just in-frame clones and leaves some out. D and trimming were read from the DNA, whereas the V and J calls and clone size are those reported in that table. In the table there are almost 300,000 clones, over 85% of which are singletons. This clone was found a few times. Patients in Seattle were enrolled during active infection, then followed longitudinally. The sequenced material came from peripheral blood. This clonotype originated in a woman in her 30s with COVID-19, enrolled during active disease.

The CDR3 DNA reads TGCAGCGTTGAATTCCCCGGAGAGACCCAGTACTTC. Encoded protein: CSVEFPGETQYF. J is TRBJ2-5 and V is TRBV29-1; D remains unclear. The V and J ends lost 2 bases and 4 bases respectively, with 8 bases between them. The CDR3 length is 12 residues. Germline-derived CDR1 and CDR2 are SQVTM and ANQGSEA.